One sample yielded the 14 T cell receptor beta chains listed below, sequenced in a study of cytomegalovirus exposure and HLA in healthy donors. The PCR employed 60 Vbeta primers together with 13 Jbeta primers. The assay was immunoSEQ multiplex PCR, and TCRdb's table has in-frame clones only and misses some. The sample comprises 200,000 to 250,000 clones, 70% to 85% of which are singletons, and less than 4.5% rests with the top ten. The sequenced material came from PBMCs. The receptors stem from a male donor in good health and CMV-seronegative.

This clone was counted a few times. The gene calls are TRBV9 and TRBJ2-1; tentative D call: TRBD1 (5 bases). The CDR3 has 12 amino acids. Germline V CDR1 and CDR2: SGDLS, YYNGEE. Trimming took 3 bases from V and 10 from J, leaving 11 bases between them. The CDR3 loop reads CASSGNRQEQFF. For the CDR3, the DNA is TGTGCCAGCAGCGGGAACCGACAGGAGCAGTTCTTC.

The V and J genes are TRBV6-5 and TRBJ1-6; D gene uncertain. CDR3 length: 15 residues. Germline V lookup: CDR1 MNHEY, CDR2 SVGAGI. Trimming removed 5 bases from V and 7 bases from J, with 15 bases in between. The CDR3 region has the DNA TGTGCCAGCAGTCCCGAGGGCGGAGTGAATTCACCCCTCCACTTT. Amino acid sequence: CASSPEGGVNSPLHF.

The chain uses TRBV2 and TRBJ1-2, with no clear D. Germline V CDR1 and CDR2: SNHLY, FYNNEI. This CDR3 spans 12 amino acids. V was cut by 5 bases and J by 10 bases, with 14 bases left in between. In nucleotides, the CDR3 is TGTGCCAGCAGTTATATCATGGCCACCTACACCTTC. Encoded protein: CASSYIMATYTF.

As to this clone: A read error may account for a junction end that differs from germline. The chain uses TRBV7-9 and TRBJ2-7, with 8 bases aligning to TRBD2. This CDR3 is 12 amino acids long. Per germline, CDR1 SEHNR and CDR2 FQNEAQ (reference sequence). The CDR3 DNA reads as TGTTCCAGCAGCCCGGGGGGGGGATTGCAGTACTTC. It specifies CSSSPGGGLQYF.

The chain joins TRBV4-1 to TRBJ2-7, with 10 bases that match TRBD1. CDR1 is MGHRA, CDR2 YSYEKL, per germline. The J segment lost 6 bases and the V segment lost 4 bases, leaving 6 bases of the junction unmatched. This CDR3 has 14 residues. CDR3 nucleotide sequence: TGCGCCAGCAGCCTCGGGACAGGGGTACGCGAGCAGTACTTC. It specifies CASSLGTGVREQYF.

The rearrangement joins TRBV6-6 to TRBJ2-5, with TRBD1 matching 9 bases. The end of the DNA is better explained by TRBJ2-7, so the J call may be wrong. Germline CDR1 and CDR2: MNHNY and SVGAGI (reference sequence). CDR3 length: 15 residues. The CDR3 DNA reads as TGTGCCAGCAGTTATGCCGGGACAGGGAATCACGAGCAGTACTTC. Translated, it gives CASSYAGTGNHEQYF.

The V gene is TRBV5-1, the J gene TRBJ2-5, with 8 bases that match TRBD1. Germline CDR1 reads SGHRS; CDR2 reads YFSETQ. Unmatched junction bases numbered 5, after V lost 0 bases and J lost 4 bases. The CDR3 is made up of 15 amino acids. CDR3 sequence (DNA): TGCGCCAGCAGCTTGGTGCAGGGGGCCGGAGAGACCCAGTACTTC. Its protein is CASSLVQGAGETQYF.

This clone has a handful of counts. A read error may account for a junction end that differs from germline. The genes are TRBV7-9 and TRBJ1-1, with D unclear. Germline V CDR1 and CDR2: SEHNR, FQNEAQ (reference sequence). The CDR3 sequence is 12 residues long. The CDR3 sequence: CSSSYRRTEAFF. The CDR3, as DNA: TGTTCCAGCAGCTACCGGAGGACTGAAGCTTTCTTT.

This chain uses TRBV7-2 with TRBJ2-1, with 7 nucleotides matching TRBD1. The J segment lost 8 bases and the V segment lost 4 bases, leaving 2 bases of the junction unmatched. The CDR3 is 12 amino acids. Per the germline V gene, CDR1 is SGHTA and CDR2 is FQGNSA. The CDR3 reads CASSYRGYEQFF. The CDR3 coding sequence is TGTGCCAGCAGCTACAGGGGATATGAGCAGTTCTTC.

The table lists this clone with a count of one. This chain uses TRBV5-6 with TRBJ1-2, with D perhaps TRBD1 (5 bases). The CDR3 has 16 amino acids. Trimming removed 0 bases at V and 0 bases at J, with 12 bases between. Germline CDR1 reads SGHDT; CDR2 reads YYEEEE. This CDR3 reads CASSLAGGETNYGYTF. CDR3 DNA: TGTGCCAGCAGCTTGGCCGGGGGGGAAACTAACTATGGCTACACCTTC.

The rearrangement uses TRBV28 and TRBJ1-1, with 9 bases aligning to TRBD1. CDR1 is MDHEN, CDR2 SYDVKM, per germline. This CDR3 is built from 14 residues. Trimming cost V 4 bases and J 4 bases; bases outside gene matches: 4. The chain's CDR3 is CASSSQGAGTEAFF. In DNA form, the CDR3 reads TGTGCCAGCAGTTCACAGGGGGCTGGCACTGAAGCTTTCTTT.

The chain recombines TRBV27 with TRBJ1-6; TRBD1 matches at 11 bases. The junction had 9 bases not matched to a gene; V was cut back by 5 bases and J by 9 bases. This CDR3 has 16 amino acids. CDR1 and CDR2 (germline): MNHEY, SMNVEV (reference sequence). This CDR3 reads CASSITGTGGGSPLHF. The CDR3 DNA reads TGTGCCAGCAGTATTACCGGGACAGGGGGAGGTTCACCCCTCCACTTT.

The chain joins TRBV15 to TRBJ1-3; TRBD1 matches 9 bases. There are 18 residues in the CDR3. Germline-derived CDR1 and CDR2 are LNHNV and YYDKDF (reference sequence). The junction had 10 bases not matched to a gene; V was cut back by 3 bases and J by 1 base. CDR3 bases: TGTGCCACCAGCAGGACCCGGGGACAGGGCTTTTCTGGAAACACCATATATTTT. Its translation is CATSRTRGQGFSGNTIYF. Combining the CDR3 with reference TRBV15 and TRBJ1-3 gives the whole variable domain DAMVIQNPRYQVTQFGKPVTLSCSQTLNHNVMYWYQQKSSQAPKLLFHYYDKDFNNEADTPDNFQSRRPNTSFCFLDIRSPGLGDTAMYLCATSRTRGQGFSGNTIYFGEGSWLTVV.

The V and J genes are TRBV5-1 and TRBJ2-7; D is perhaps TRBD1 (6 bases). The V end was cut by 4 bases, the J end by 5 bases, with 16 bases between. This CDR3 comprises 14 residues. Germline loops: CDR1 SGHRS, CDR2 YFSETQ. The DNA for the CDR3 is TGCGCCAGCAGCAGGGGACAAGGGGACCACGAGCAGTACTTC. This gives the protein CASSRGQGDHEQYF. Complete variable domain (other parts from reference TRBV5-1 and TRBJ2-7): KAGVTQTPRYLIKTRGQQVTLSCSPISGHRSVSWYQQTPGQGLQFLFEYFSETQRNKGNFPGRFSGRQFSNSRSEMNVSTLELGDSALYLCASSRGQGDHEQYFGPGTRLTVT.